The T cell receptor beta chain under discussion was sequenced for a study of T cell responses to AZD1222 COVID-19 vaccine. General study results and limits: Across the whole spike, CD4 TCRs peaked at regions 160-218 and 743-854. Donors were chiefly white British, with a greater number of females, and clonal diversity was perhaps underestimated.

On this clone itself: Its cognate antigen is unknown.

Libraries were prepared by immunoSEQ multiplex PCR; TCRdb keeps only in-frame clonotypes and omits some of them. The sample lists roughly 150,000 clones, approximately 91% occurring once. J lost 5 bases, V lost 8 bases, and 9 bases had no gene match. Germline assignment: CDR1 SNHLY and CDR2 FYNNEI. The CDR3 extends over 13 amino acids. It was second doses at about 4 or about 12 weeks that were pooled. The sample in question was peripheral blood, obtained 28 days after the second AZD1222 dose. This receptor was taken from an adult who received the AZD1222 COVID-19 vaccine. The J gene is TRBJ2-7, the V gene TRBV2; 7 nucleotides align to TRBD2. The CDR3 sequence is CASDWRGFDEQYF. CDR3 nucleotide sequence: TGTGCCAGCGACTGGCGGGGGTTCGACGAGCAGTACTTC.